Listed below are T cell receptor beta chains from one sample, sequenced in a study of tumor and adjacent non-tumor tissue in lung cancer. TCRdb reanalysed the multiplex PCR reads using MiXCR and keeps one entry per CDR3 protein. The data hold roughly 120,000 distinct CDR3 sequences, with roughly 80% observed a single time. The sample was lung tumor tissue. Receptors were obtained from a woman aged 55 to 70 with non-small cell lung cancer. CDR3s include the opening cysteine and the closing phenylalanine or tryptophan. D genes are given only for firm matches. Clone size is not always given. Where it is, it says once, few, many or a class for expanded clones.

clone size	V gene	J gene	D gene	CDR3 DNA	CDR3 protein
NA	TRBV4-3	TRBJ2-2	TRBD1	TGCGCCAGCAGCTCCAGGGGGCACGGGGAACGCGACACCGGGGAGCTGTTTTTC	CASSSRGHGERDTGELFF
NA	TRBV12-3/TRBV12-4	TRBJ2-1	NA	TGTGCCAGCAGCCCCTCCACAGTTAGGACCTATGAGCAGTTCTTC	CASSPSTVRTYEQFF
NA	TRBV12-3/TRBV12-4	TRBJ1-2	NA	TGCGCCAGCAGTTTAGGGGCACACTATGGCTACACCTTC	CASSLGAHYGYTF
many	TRBV12-5	TRBJ2-5	NA	TGTGCTAGTGGTTCCGAGGGGGAGACCCAGTACTTC	CASGSEGETQYF
NA	TRBV6-2/TRBV6-3	TRBJ1-1	NA	TGTGCCAGCAGTTACTCCCCCGGACAGACGATTAAGATGAGCACTGAAGCTTTCTTT	CASSYSPGQTIKMSTEAFF
NA	TRBV6-2/TRBV6-3	TRBJ2-2	NA	TGTGCCAGCAGTTACTCCCAACAGAGGGCCAACAACGGGGAGCGGTTTTTT	CASSYSQQRANNGERFF
NA	TRBV29-1	TRBJ2-7	NA	TGCAGCGCTGAGATTGATACCTACAAGCAGTACTTC	CSAEIDTYKQYF
NA	TRBV5-6	TRBJ1-2	NA	TGTACCAGCAGCTTCGTGACGGATAACTATGGCTACACCTTC	CTSSFVTDNYGYTF
NA	TRBV11-2	TRBJ2-1	NA	TGTGCCAGCAACTTAGGAGTCAACAATGAGCAGTTCTTC	CASNLGVNNEQFF
NA	TRBV11-1	TRBJ1-2	NA	TGTGCCAGCAGCTCACAGAGCCCAATCTATGGCTACACCTTC	CASSSQSPIYGYTF
NA	TRBV5-4	TRBJ1-5	NA	TGTGCCAGCAGTCCTGACGGGAGTCAGCCCCAGCATTTT	CASSPDGSQPQHF
once	TRBV20-1	TRBJ1-2	NA	TGCAGTGTTGAGGGTCAGAGGGGGTATGGCTACACCTTC	CSVEGQRGYGYTF
few	TRBV29-1	TRBJ1-2	NA	TGCAGCTTGAATCCGAGAGGGGGAAAGAATGGCTACACCTTC	CSLNPRGGKNGYTF
NA	TRBV24-1	TRBJ2-5	TRBD1	TGTGCCACCAGTGATAACGACAGGGGAGGAGAGACCCAGTACTTC	CATSDNDRGGETQYF
NA	TRBV11-3	TRBJ1-5	NA	TGTGCCAACGGCTTAGTCGACGGGGGCCCCCAGCATTTT	CANGLVDGGPQHF
many	TRBV5-6	TRBJ1-3	TRBD1	TGTGCCAGCAGCCATACCGGGACAGGGCTCGCCACCATATATTTT	CASSHTGTGLATIYF
NA	TRBV20-1	TRBJ2-3	TRBD2	TGCAGTGCCCCAGCGGGAGGCACAGATACGCAATATTTT	CSAPAGGTDTQYF
NA	TRBV28	TRBJ1-1	TRBD1	TGTGCCAGCAGGGCTACAGGGGTTAGGGGAGCTTTCTTT	CASRATGVRGAFF
NA	TRBV20-1	TRBJ1-4	NA	TGCAGTGCTGATGCAGGGGAATCAGATGAAAAACTGTTTTTT	CSADAGESDEKLFF
few	TRBV2	TRBJ2-1	TRBD2	TGTGCCAGCGGTAGGACTAGCTACAATGAGCAGTTCTTC	CASGRTSYNEQFF
few	TRBV28	TRBJ1-5	NA	TGTGCCATCCGAGGGAGATGGGATCAGCCCCAGCATTTT	CAIRGRWDQPQHF
NA	TRBV28	TRBJ2-1	TRBD2	TGTGCCAGCACTCGAAGCGGGAGCCTCAATGAGCAGTTCTTC	CASTRSGSLNEQFF
NA	TRBV10-3	TRBJ2-3	NA	TGTGCCACGAGACTCACAGATACGCAGTATTTT	CATRLTDTQYF
NA	TRBV7-2	TRBJ1-1	NA	TGTGCCAGCAGCCTAGATCGACAGCAAAATGAAACTTTCTTT	CASSLDRQQNETFF
NA	TRBV28	TRBJ1-1	NA	TGTGCCAGCAATTTGTCGGATAGAACTGAAGCTTTCTTT	CASNLSDRTEAFF
once	TRBV11-1	TRBJ2-1	NA	TGTGCCAGCAGTCGGGGTTTCGCAGTGAGCTCCTACAATGAGCAGTCTTTC	CASSRGFAVSSYNEQSF
many	TRBV29-1	TRBJ2-2	TRBD1	TGCAGCGTCCAAGGACAGGGGGTAACCGGGGAGCTGTTTTTT	CSVQGQGVTGELFF
NA	TRBV5-4	TRBJ1-1	NA	TGTGCCATCAGCTCCTCATTGAAGACTGAAGCTTTCTTT	CAISSSLKTEAFF
NA	TRBV5-6	TRBJ2-5	TRBD2	TGTGCCAGCAAGTATACCGGGACTAGCGCTGGAGAGACCCAGTACTTC	CASKYTGTSAGETQYF
once	TRBV5-6	TRBJ2-2	TRBD1	TGTGCCAGCAGCGTACTGGGACAGGCGACCGGGGAGCTGTTTTTT	CASSVLGQATGELFF
few	TRBV11-3	TRBJ1-1	TRBD1	TGTGCCAGTAGCTTAATTGGGCCGCCGGGACAGATGAACACTGAAGCTTTCTTC	CASSLIGPPGQMNTEAFF
NA	TRBV20-1	TRBJ2-1	NA	TGCAGTGATAGAGATGGTCGGGGTTTGAATGAGCAGTTCTTC	CSDRDGRGLNEQFF
NA	TRBV12-3/TRBV12-4	TRBJ1-1	NA	TGTACCAGCAATCTAGAGATGGGGGCTGAAGTTTTCTTT	CTSNLEMGAEVFF
few	TRBV7-9	TRBJ2-7	NA	TGTGCCAGCAGGTCCCGAACTGGACGGGACGAGCAGTACTTC	CASRSRTGRDEQYF
many	TRBV20-1	TRBJ1-1	NA	TGCAGTGCCCCATATAAGGGGGGTTACACTGAAGCTTTCTTT	CSAPYKGGYTEAFF
NA	TRBV11-3	TRBJ1-1	NA	TGTGTCAGCAGCCCCTGGGACGGACAATTGAGAAATGAAGCTTTCTTT	CVSSPWDGQLRNEAFF
NA	TRBV11-3	TRBJ2-3	NA	TGTGGCACCAGCCCTGCCGGGCAGGGAAGTCATACGCAGTATTTT	CGTSPAGQGSHTQYF
NA	TRBV29-1	TRBJ2-5	TRBD2	TGCAGCGCCCGTCGCGGGGGGGAGACCTTCTACTTC	CSARRGGETFYF
NA	TRBV11-1	TRBJ2-1	TRBD2	TGTGCCAACAGCGTAGCATTAGGCGGGAGAGGCAATGAGCAATTCTTC	CANSVALGGRGNEQFF
NA	TRBV6-2/TRBV6-3	TRBJ1-1	NA	TGTGCCAGCAATCGAACCCCCGGTTATGAGGCTTTCTTT	CASNRTPGYEAFF
many	TRBV5-5	TRBJ1-1	TRBD1	TGTGCCAGCAGCTTAAGGACAGGGAACTCTGAAGCTTTCTTT	CASSLRTGNSEAFF
few	TRBV5-1	TRBJ1-6	NA	TGCGCCAGCAGCCAGCAGATGAATTCACCCCTCCACTTT	CASSQQMNSPLHF